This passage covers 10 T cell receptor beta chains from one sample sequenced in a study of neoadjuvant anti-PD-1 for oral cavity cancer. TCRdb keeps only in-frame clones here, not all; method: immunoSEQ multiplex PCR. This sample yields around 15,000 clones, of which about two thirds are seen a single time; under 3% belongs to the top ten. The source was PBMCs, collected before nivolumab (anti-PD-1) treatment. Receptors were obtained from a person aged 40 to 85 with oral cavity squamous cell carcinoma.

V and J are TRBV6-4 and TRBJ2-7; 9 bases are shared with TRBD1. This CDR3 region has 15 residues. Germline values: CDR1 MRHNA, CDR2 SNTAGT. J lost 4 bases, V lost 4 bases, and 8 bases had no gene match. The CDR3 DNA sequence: TGTGCCAGCAGTGGGACCCGGGACAGGGTGTACGAGCAGTACTTC. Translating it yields CASSGTRDRVYEQYF.

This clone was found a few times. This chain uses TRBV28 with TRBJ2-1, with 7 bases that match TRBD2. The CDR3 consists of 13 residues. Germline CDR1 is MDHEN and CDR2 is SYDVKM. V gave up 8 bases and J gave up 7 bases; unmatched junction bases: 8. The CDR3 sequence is CASGAGDRNEQFF. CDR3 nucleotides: TGTGCCAGCGGCGCGGGAGATAGAAATGAGCAGTTCTTC.

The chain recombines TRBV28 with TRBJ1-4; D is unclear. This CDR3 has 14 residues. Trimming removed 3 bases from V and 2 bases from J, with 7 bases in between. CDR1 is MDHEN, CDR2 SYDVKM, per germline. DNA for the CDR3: TGTGCCAGCAGTTTGGGCAGCACTAATGAAAAACTGTTTTTT. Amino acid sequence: CASSLGSTNEKLFF.

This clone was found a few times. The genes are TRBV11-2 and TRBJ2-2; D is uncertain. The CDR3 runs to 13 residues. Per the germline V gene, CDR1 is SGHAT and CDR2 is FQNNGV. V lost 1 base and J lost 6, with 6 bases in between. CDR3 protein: CASSLGLAGELFF. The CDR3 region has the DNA TGTGCCAGCAGCTTAGGATTAGCCGGGGAGCTGTTTTTT.

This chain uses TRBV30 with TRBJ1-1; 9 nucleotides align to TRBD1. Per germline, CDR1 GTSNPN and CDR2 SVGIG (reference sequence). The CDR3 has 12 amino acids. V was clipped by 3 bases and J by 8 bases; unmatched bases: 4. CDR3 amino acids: CAWSGQGLEAFF. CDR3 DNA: TGTGCCTGGAGCGGACAGGGGCTGGAAGCTTTCTTT.

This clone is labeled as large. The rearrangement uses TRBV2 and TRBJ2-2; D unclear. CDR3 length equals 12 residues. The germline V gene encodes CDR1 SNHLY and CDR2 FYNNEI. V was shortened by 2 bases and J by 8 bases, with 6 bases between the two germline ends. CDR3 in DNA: TGTGCCAGCAGTGAACTTTCTGGGGAGCTGTTTTTT. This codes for CASSELSGELFF.

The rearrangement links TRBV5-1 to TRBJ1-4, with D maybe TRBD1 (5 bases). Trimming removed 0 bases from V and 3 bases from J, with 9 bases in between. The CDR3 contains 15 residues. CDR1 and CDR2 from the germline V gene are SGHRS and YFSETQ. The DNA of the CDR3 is TGCGCCAGCAGCTTGGATGGGGGAGCTAATGAAAAACTGTTTTTT. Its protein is CASSLDGGANEKLFF.

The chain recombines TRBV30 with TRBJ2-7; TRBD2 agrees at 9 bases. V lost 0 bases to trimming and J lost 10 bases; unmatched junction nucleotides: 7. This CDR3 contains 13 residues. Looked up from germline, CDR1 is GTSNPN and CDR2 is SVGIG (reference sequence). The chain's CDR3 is CAWSVGNSGRQYF. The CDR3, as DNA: TGTGCCTGGAGTGTAGGAAATAGCGGGAGACAGTACTTC. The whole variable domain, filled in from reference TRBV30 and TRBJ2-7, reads SQTIHQWPATLVQPVGSPLSLECTVEGTSNPNLYWYRQAAGRGLQLLFYSVGIGQISSEVPQNLSASRPQDRQFILSSKKLLLSDSGFYLCAWSVGNSGRQYFGPGTRLTVT.

CDR3 coding DNA: TGTGCCAGCAGTTCCCCAGGATATGAAGCTTTCTTT. Amino acids: CASSSPGYEAFF. V and J are TRBV28 and TRBJ1-1, with unresolved D. CDR3 length: 12 residues. Germline V gene lookup returns CDR1 MDHEN and CDR2 SYDVKM. Trimming stripped 4 bases from V and 7 bases from J, with 10 bases between.

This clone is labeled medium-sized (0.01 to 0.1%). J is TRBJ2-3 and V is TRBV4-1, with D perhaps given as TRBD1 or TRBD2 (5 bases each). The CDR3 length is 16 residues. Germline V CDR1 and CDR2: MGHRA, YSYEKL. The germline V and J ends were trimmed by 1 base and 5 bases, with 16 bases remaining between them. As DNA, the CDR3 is TGCGCCAGCAGCCAAGTAGCGACCGCTGGGGGAGATACGCAGTATTTT. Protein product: CASSQVATAGGDTQYF.